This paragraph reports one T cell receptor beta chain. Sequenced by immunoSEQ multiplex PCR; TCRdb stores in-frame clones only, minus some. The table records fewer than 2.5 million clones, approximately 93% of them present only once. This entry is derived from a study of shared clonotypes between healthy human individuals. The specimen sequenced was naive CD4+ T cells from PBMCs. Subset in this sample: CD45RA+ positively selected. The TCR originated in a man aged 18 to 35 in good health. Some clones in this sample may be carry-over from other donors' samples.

CDR3 in amino acids: CASSVTSGNRNEQFF. DNA for the CDR3: TGTGCCAGCAGCGTAACTAGCGGGAATCGGAATGAGCAGTTCTTC. The chain uses TRBV9 and TRBJ2-1, with 10 bases identical to TRBD2. CDR1 and CDR2 (germline): SGDLS, YYNGEE. The trim removed 1 base at V and 7 bases at J, leaving 5 bases unmatched. This CDR3 region has 15 residues.